This TCR beta chain appears in the sequencing data of a study of Graves' ophthalmopathy and Graves' hyperthyroidism. The CDR3 has 14 residues. J gave up 3 bases and V 7 bases, and 9 bases lay outside the gene matches. The V gene's germline CDR1 is SNHLY and CDR2 FYNNEI. Amplification from RNA transcripts yielded the TCR beta CDR3 regions. HTBI primers were used in a first-round RT-PCR, which preceded a second-round multiplex PCR. TCRdb recomputed calls from the multiplex PCR reads with MiXCR, one row per CDR3 protein. The sample shows approximately 700,000 distinct CDR3 sequences, roughly 40% of them seen only once. Where ophthalmopathy was present, donors had moderate-to-severe activity, CAS ≥3, NOSPECS ≥4 and duration under 3 months.

Sequences were obtained from peripheral blood. This TCR came from an adult man with Graves' ophthalmopathy. The chain uses TRBV2 and TRBJ2-7; TRBD1 matches 7 bases. This chain's CDR3 is CASTTGAGGYEQYF. The DNA for the CDR3 is TGTGCCAGCACTACCGGGGCAGGGGGCTACGAGCAGTACTTC.